This TCR beta chain appears in the sequencing data of a study of human T cells and chemical hapten exposure. In the study overall: Donors were sensitized with 2% DPC on the upper inner arm. Patients got weekly scalp diphenylcyclopropenone doses over the approximately 25-week study. Findings and limits, study-wide: TCRs at high frequency, those above 1 in 1000, did not change with DPC sensitization. Alopecia affecting every donor means their immune response may not match healthy people's.

Looked up from germline, CDR1 is WSHSY and CDR2 is SAAADI. The CDR3 is made up of 14 amino acids. V was shortened by 7 bases and J by 2 bases, with 13 bases between the two germline ends. Time point noted: patch test 1, 2 weeks after DPC sensitization. Specified treatment: therapeutic diphenylcyclopropenone sensitization with weekly scalp DPC. Concerning this clonotype: What it binds is unknown.

Each CDR3 protein is one row after TCRdb ran MiXCR on the RACE reads. The table lists 75,000 to 100,000 distinct CDR3 sequences, approximately 13% of them singletons, with approximately 2% in the top ten. The sample was whole blood, taken in connection with sensitization to the hapten diphenylcyclopropenone (DPC). This chain links TRBV10-2 with TRBJ2-3; D is possibly TRBD1 or TRBD2 (5 bases each). The sequence came from a woman aged 40 to 49 with alopecia areata. Some clones in this sample may be carry-over from other donors' samples. The DNA for the CDR3 is TGCGCCAGCATCGGGACCCTGTTCACAGATACGCAGTATTTT. It encodes CASIGTLFTDTQYF.